Listed here is a single TCR beta chain. This sample was included in a study of blood T cell repertoires in COVID-19. As for the study in general: Specimens from acute and convalescent COVID-19 originated in the United States, Italy and Spain.

The germline V gene encodes CDR1 ENHRY and CDR2 SYGVKD. V shed 8 bases and J 0 bases; nucleotides not matched to a gene: 5. The CDR3 extends over 15 amino acids. Original data processing: Reference gene primer amplification gave estimated nucleated cell counts. Clones were sequenced by immunoSEQ multiplex PCR, and TCRdb holds only the in-frame ones, with some missing. That table supplies the V and J calls and clone size; D and trimming were determined from the DNA. The data hold fewer than 75,000 clones, with about 88% observed a single time. V usage is TRBV10-3 and J usage is TRBJ1-4, with 8 bases matching TRBD1. The sample was peripheral blood. This sequence was found in a man aged 65 to 85 with acute or convalescent COVID-19. The CDR3: CAIGGQAATNEKLFF. In DNA, the CDR3 is TGTGCCATCGGGGGACAGGCTGCAACTAATGAAAAACTGTTTTTT.